This T cell receptor (beta chain) was obtained from a study of cytomegalovirus exposure and HLA in healthy donors. Study-wide background: The approximately 110 validation repertoires used the same platform as the roughly 670 first-cohort repertoires, a later analysis reported. Study results and caveats: In vitro assays verified that three CMV-associated chains recognized CMV antigens specifically. Using the classifier, cytomegalovirus status was reportedly diagnosed with high specificity and sensitivity.

TCRdb's table, derived via immunoSEQ multiplex PCR, lists solely in-frame clones and lacks some. Here the sample spans about 360,000 clones, roughly 88% being singletons. Comments on this clone: Its antigen is still unknown.

Trimming left V 2 bases short and J 6 bases short, with 7 bases between. The germline V gene has CDR1 MNHEY and CDR2 SMNVEV (reference sequence). This CDR3 contains 12 residues. The receptor comes from a woman aged 18-29 years in good health and CMV-seronegative. This chain connects TRBV27 to TRBJ1-1; tentatively, D is TRBD1 (5 bases). Sequencing used PBMCs. The CDR3 spells CASSLIGAEAFF. The CDR3 nucleotides read TGTGCCAGCAGTTTAATAGGGGCTGAAGCTTTCTTT.